This TCR beta chain is from a study of PD-1 blockade in classical Hodgkin lymphoma. Study-wide points: Some patients started nivolumab under 1 year after ASCT, and they were excluded. At baseline, newly diagnosed patients reportedly showed less TCR diversity than healthy donors.

A note on this clone: Its antigen is unidentified.

TCRdb's table, derived via immunoSEQ multiplex PCR, lists solely in-frame clones and lacks some. The sample yields under 20,000 clones, around 85% seen once. All the patients suffered relapse after autologous stem cell transplantation, and brentuximab vedotin exposure differed. This sequence was found in a human donor with classical Hodgkin lymphoma. Material: peripheral blood mononuclear cells (PBMCs), obtained at baseline.

The CDR3 loop is CASSRAGSTDTQYF. The CDR3 bases are TGCGCCAGCAGCCGAGCAGGATCCACAGATACGCAGTATTTT. The chain carries TRBV4-3 and TRBJ2-3, with unresolved D. The CDR3 consists of 14 residues. V lost 4 bases to trimming and J lost 2 bases, with 10 bases between them. In germline, CDR1 is LGHNA, CDR2 YSLEER.